These 2 T cell receptor beta chains originate from one sample sequenced in a study of T cells in Graves' hyperthyroidism and ophthalmopathy. RNA transcripts provided the source from which TCR beta CDR3 regions were amplified. In the first-round RT-PCR of the TCR CDR3, the HTBI primer set was used. TCRdb used MiXCR to reprocess the multiplex PCR reads, holding one entry per CDR3 protein. The data hold more than 500,000 distinct CDR3 sequences, with about 45% observed a single time. The specimen was peripheral blood or thyroid tissue (not recorded which). The receptors originated from an adult woman with Graves' disease, either hyperthyroidism or ophthalmopathy (not recorded which).

The chain joins TRBV6-4 to TRBJ2-1, with TRBD2 identical over 7 bases. In germline, CDR1 is MRHNA, CDR2 SNTAGT. This CDR3 spans 16 amino acids. The junction had 9 bases not matched to a gene; V was cut back by 0 bases and J by 7 bases. The CDR3 nucleotides read TGTGCCAGCAGTGACTCGACGGGGGGTATGGGGAATGAGCAGTTCTTC. Translation: CASSDSTGGMGNEQFF.

The genes are TRBV2 and TRBJ2-5; the D is unclear. The ends were cut back, 4 bases at V and 1 base at J, with 7 bases in the middle. Looked up from germline, CDR1 is SNHLY and CDR2 is FYNNEI. This CDR3 region has 13 residues. The CDR3 reads CASSASIQETQYF. CDR3 in DNA: TGTGCCAGCAGTGCTAGTATCCAAGAGACCCAGTACTTC. The full variable domain, completed using reference TRBV2 and TRBJ2-5, is EPEVTQTPSHQVTQMGQEVILRCVPISNHLYFYWYRQILGQKVEFLVSFYNNEISEKSEIFDDQFSVERPDGSNFTLKIRSTKLEDSAMYFCASSASIQETQYFGPGTRLLVL.